Below, one T cell receptor (beta chain) is given with its context. Its cognate antigen is unknown. The data stem from a study of cytomegalovirus exposure and HLA in healthy donors. General observations from the study: Across donors, presence/absence analyses took sequencing depth to be roughly uniform. Later analysis associated a missense DCLRE1C variant with TCR beta V- and J-gene trimming. In a later analysis, at a false discovery rate of 0.05, 15,000 to 20,000 TCR beta sequences were associated with HLA alleles.

13 Jbeta primers and 60 Vbeta primers were used for the PCR. The repertoire was sequenced with immunoSEQ multiplex PCR; TCRdb's copy has only in-frame clones and lacks some. The sample lists under 200,000 clones; roughly 85% were seen once. Germline V gives CDR1 KGHSH, CDR2 LQKENI. This CDR3 is 15 amino acids long. J lost 0 bases, V lost 6 bases, and 3 bases had no gene match. Among the donors, all were healthy bone marrow donors. The J gene is TRBJ2-3, the V gene TRBV18; 10 nucleotides align to TRBD2. The sequencing sample was made of PBMCs. The receptor was derived from a woman in her forties or fifties in good health and CMV-seronegative. The CDR3 region is CASSPTSGSTDTQYF. CDR3 nucleotides: TGTGCCAGCTCCCCGACTAGCGGGAGCACAGATACGCAGTATTTT.